This TCR beta chain was sequenced for a study of shared clonotypes between healthy human individuals. Study-level information: Per donor, three plates held CD4 naive cells, three held CD4 memory, two held CD8 naive and one held CD8 memory.

Sequencing was performed with immunoSEQ multiplex PCR; in TCRdb, only in-frame clones are kept and a portion is missing. The table shows about 2.4 million clones, with 93% occurring only once. Germline CDR1 reads MNHEY; CDR2 reads SMNVEV (reference sequence). V lost 5 bases and J 4 bases, leaving 18 bases between the germline ends. This CDR3 has 16 residues. Everyone who donated was a Caucasian adult who lived in Nashville, Tennessee. Sequenced input: naive CD4+ T cells from PBMCs. Indicated subset: CD45RA+ positively selected. The TCR comes from a man aged 18 to 29 in good health. Some clones in this sample may be carry-over from other donors' samples. The rearrangement joins TRBV27 to TRBJ2-1, with D perhaps being TRBD1 or TRBD2 (6 bases each). For the CDR3, the DNA is TGTGCCAGCAGTCCCGACGGGGGCGGTATTTACAATGAGCAGTTCTTC. Translating gives CASSPDGGGIYNEQFF.